A selection of T cell receptor beta chains follows, all from one sample in a study of blood T cells in healthy people across ages. MiXCR was run by TCRdb on the 5' RACE reads, yielding one entry per CDR3 protein. In the table there are about 630,000 distinct CDR3 sequences, around 20% of which are singletons. Sequencing was done on a sample of blood. All receptors come from a man between 65 and 85 years old in good health. Each CDR3 is given with its conserved first and last residue.

V: TRBV6-1
J: TRBJ1-1
CDR3: CASRAPIPNTEAFF

V: TRBV20-1
J: -
CDR3: CSGVREGLSYEQYF

V: TRBV5-1
J: TRBJ2-1
CDR3: CASSSLAESYNEQFF

V: TRBV12-3/TRBV12-4
J: TRBJ1-5
CDR3: CASSRGTGGNQPQHF

V: TRBV20-1
J: TRBJ2-1
CDR3: CSARGLAGVTFDYNEQFF

V: TRBV7-9
J: TRBJ1-1
CDR3: CASSSRRWDTEAFF

V: TRBV28
J: TRBJ2-5
CDR3: CASIMTRSETQYF

V: TRBV29-1
J: TRBJ2-7
CDR3: CSVGGRVTDGGIDEQYF

V: TRBV2
J: TRBJ2-1
CDR3: CASRGYNEQFF

V: TRBV7-6
J: TRBJ2-3
CDR3: CASSSGYERADTQYF

V: TRBV14
J: -
CDR3: CASSPGGGGKSYEQYF

V: TRBV12-3/TRBV12-4
J: TRBJ1-4
CDR3: CASSLAEGIEKLFF

V: TRBV28
J: TRBJ2-2
CDR3: CASRRLAGGPGGELFF

V: TRBV18
J: TRBJ2-3
CDR3: CASSPDSDTQYF

V: TRBV24-1
J: -
CDR3: CATSDATWTENNLNEQFF

V: TRBV5-6
J: TRBJ2-1
CDR3: CASNDYRAGSYNEQFF

V: TRBV7-9
J: TRBJ1-4
CDR3: CASSFTTEKLFF

V: TRBV7-2
J: TRBJ1-4
CDR3: CASSQGTALFF

V: TRBV4-1
J: TRBJ2-1
CDR3: CASSQDSRRSSYNEQFF

V: TRBV20-1
J: TRBJ2-7
CDR3: CSARSSGSLEQYF

V: TRBV27
J: TRBJ2-2
CDR3: CASSLWDTNTGELFF

V: TRBV10-3
J: TRBJ1-6
CDR3: CAISEEGFSPLHF

V: TRBV20-1
J: TRBJ2-6
CDR3: CSARDPLTSGANVLTF

V: TRBV5-1
J: TRBJ2-1
CDR3: CASRLGGGGYNEQFF

V: TRBV3-1
J: TRBJ2-1
CDR3: CASRQGQVSNEQFF

V: TRBV9
J: TRBJ2-1
CDR3: CASSVRRDPSYNEQFF

V: TRBV4-1
J: TRBJ1-2
CDR3: CASSQFLDERGYTF

V: TRBV19
J: TRBJ1-1
CDR3: CASSITGNPTEAFF

V: TRBV5-6
J: TRBJ2-5
CDR3: CASSFDRGLETQYF